A selection of T cell receptor beta chains follows, all from one sample in a study of regulatory T cells in long-lasting Graves disease. TCRdb passed the multiplex PCR reads through MiXCR, listing each CDR3 protein once. The profile shows around 480,000 distinct CDR3 sequences, roughly 15% of them singletons. These data were also filed under a second study, of T cells in Graves' hyperthyroidism and ophthalmopathy.

The sequenced sample was peripheral blood mononuclear cells (PBMCs), obtained at new diagnosis, from a patient treated with antithyroid drugs. These receptor sequences come from a woman aged 35-65 years with Graves disease. Both conserved end residues are trimmed from each CDR3. The size field is filled for only some rows; it gives once, few, many or a size class.

few TRBJ1-6 TRBV27 ASSQADGSSYNSPLH
few TRBJ2-2 TRBV30 AWSVFDTGELF
many TRBJ1-1 TRBV5-1 ASSNDGQNTEAF
many TRBJ1-2 TRBV7-8 ASSLGGGGFYGYT
- TRBJ1-5 TRBV7-8 ASSGGGGIPNQPQH
- TRBJ2-3 TRBV4-1 ASSRTGVVGDTQY
many TRBJ2-1 TRBV7-2 ASGGHLNNEQF
- TRBJ2-4 TRBV19 ASSMLPSSMGKNIQY
- TRBJ1-2 TRBV5-1 ASSILRPGGTDGYT
many TRBJ1-1 TRBV12-3/TRBV12-4 ATLSSGNQAF
- TRBJ2-1 TRBV29-1 SVLLAGGYNEQF
many TRBJ2-3 TRBV20-1 SARDDNRVVDTQY
many TRBJ1-1 TRBV6-5 ASSYHRRLNTEAF
- TRBJ2-7 TRBV29-1 SVVGGYEQY
few TRBJ2-4 TRBV7-9 ASSFSLPSQGVQY
many TRBJ1-1 TRBV6-1 ASRTPPGPEAF
- TRBJ2-7 TRBV7-9 ASSLEEDPNYEQY
many TRBJ2-5 TRBV7-6 ASLRGETQY
few TRBJ1-1 TRBV2 ASRETWDTEAF
many TRBJ2-3 TRBV19 ASSRLATDTQY
many TRBJ1-1 TRBV29-1 SVVAGTEAF
many TRBJ1-2 TRBV28 ASSLIDRDYGYT